This TCR beta chain was retrieved from a study of breast tumors, draining lymph nodes, adjacent tissues. Overall study findings and caveats: Tumor TCR diversity was below lymph nodes but above nontumor tissue. Compared with basal-like, luminal-like tumors shared significantly more repertoire with nontumor tissue.

The lymph nodes were axillary draining lymph nodes from breast cancer patients. This clonotype was seen at least ten times. Its antigen is not identified. Trimming cost V 0 bases and J 6 bases, with 14 bases left between them. The CDR3 totals 16 residues. The germline CDR1 and CDR2 sequences are MGHRA and YSYEKL. One entry per CDR3 protein results from TCRdb running MiXCR on the multiplex PCR reads. The table records under 150,000 distinct CDR3 sequences, about 20% of them present only once. This receptor was identified in a female donor with breast cancer. Some clones in this sample may be carry-over from other donors' samples. The V call is TRBV4-1, the J call TRBJ2-2, with D uncertain. The sequenced material came from axillary lymph node tissue. The CDR3 DNA reads as TGCGCCAGCAGCCAAGATCAAAGGGTTGATGCCGGGGAGCTGTTTTTT. The encoded protein is CASSQDQRVDAGELFF.